The 20 T cell receptor beta chains below were found in one sample sequenced in a study of T cells in Graves' hyperthyroidism and ophthalmopathy. Amplified TCR beta CDR3 regions derived from RNA transcripts. With the HTBI primer set, the TCR CDR3 went through a first round of RT-PCR. TCRdb redid the calling of the multiplex PCR reads with MiXCR, one entry per CDR3 protein. In the table there are over 500,000 distinct CDR3 sequences, 14% of which are singletons. Sequences were obtained from blood. The receptors here all came from a woman aged 40 to 49 with Graves' hyperthyroidism.

This clonotype was recorded at least ten times. This chain connects TRBV18 to TRBJ2-1; no definite D call. Deletions cut 6 bases from V and 4 bases from J, with 10 bases between. There are 13 residues in the CDR3. From germline, CDR1 is KGHSH and CDR2 LQKENI. CDR3 amino acids: CASSPMNYNEQFF. CDR3 bases: TGTGCCAGCTCCCCGATGAATTACAATGAGCAGTTCTTC.

This clonotype was observed at least ten times. The gene calls are TRBV28 and TRBJ1-5; TRBD1 matches 11 bases. J was trimmed by 0 bases and V by 6 bases; bases with no gene match: 10. Looked up from germline, CDR1 is MDHEN and CDR2 is SYDVKM. CDR3 size: 18 residues. CDR3 sequence reads: CASRVGQGASYSNQPQHF. CDR3 nucleotides: TGTGCCAGCAGGGTAGGACAGGGGGCTTCGTATAGCAATCAGCCCCAGCATTTT.

This clonotype was detected ten times or more. This chain uses TRBV7-9 with TRBJ2-7; the D is unclear. The germline V gene encodes CDR1 SEHNR and CDR2 FQNEAQ (reference sequence). The CDR3 loop spans 12 amino acids. Trimming took off 2 bases at V and 6 bases at J, with 8 bases between the two ends. CDR3 sequence reads: CASSLKSTEQYF. As DNA, the CDR3 is TGTGCCAGCAGCTTAAAATCCACCGAGCAGTACTTC.

This clonotype was observed a handful of times. Likely a read error: the CDR3 ends without its conserved phenylalanine or tryptophan. The chain joins TRBV20-1 to TRBJ2-7; TRBD1 matches at 7 bases. Germline V gene data show CDR1 as DFQATT and CDR2 as SNEGSKA (reference sequence). V shed 1 base and J 1 base; nucleotides not matched to a gene: 4. This CDR3 contains 14 residues. CDR3 DNA: TGCAGTGCTAGAGGCCCGGGACAGTCCTACGAGCAGTACTCC. Its protein product is CSARGPGQSYEQYS.

The sample holds many counts of this clonotype. The chain has TRBV5-1 and TRBJ2-5, with 10 bases aligning to TRBD2. The CDR3 covers 15 residues. Trimming at V came to 5 bases and at J to 3 bases, leaving 7 bases not matched to a gene. CDR1 and CDR2 (germline): SGHRS, YFSETQ. CDR3 amino acids: CASRPSGTSEETQYF. In nucleotides, the CDR3 is TGCGCCAGCAGACCGTCCGGGACTAGCGAAGAGACCCAGTACTTC.

The chain uses TRBV18 and TRBJ2-6, with no clear D. V lost 2 bases to trimming and J lost 0 bases, with 11 bases between them. The CDR3 is made up of 17 amino acids. Germline V CDR1 and CDR2: KGHSH, LQKENI. In DNA form, the CDR3 reads TGTGCCAGCTCACCATACGCGCTGAGCTCTGGGGCCAACGTCCTGACTTTC. This sequence encodes CASSPYALSSGANVLTF. Using reference TRBV18 and TRBJ2-6 for the parts outside the CDR3, the full variable domain is NAGVMQNPRHLVRRRGQEARLRCSPMKGHSHVYWYRQLPEEGLKFMVYLQKENIIDESGMPKERFSAEFPKEGPSILRIQQVVRGDSAAYFCASSPYALSSGANVLTFGAGSRLTVL.

This clonotype was seen repeatedly, ten times or more. The gene calls are TRBV12-3 or TRBV12-4 and TRBJ1-1; the D gene is possibly TRBD1 (5 bases). The V end was cut by 6 bases, the J end by 1 base, with 12 bases between. CDR3 length: 14 residues. DNA for the CDR3: TGTGCCAGCAGCCGCGGGACGGAGAACACTGAAGCTTTCTTT. Translating it yields CASSRGTENTEAFF.

This clonotype was seen repeatedly, ten times or more. The V gene is TRBV5-8, the J gene TRBJ1-4, with 7 positions matching TRBD1. This CDR3 has 16 residues. Germline lookup yields CDR1 SGHTS and CDR2 YDEGEE. The junction had 9 bases not matched to a gene; V was cut back by 3 bases and J by 4 bases. This CDR3 reads CASSSSGQANNEKLFF. For the CDR3, the DNA is TGTGCCAGCAGCTCGTCAGGACAGGCGAATAATGAAAAACTGTTTTTT.

This clonotype was detected many times. The J gene is TRBJ2-6, the V gene TRBV7-6; D is unclear. The CDR3 covers 15 residues. Germline V gene lookup returns CDR1 SGHVS and CDR2 FNYEAQ. V lost 5 bases to trimming and J lost 0 bases, with 8 bases between them. CDR3 residues: CASSGQSSGANVLTF. CDR3 sequence (DNA): TGTGCCAGCAGCGGTCAGAGCTCTGGGGCCAACGTCCTGACTTTC.

The sample holds many counts of this clonotype. V and J are TRBV7-6 and TRBJ2-5, with D perhaps matching TRBD1 (6 bases). Germline-derived CDR1 and CDR2 are SGHVS and FNYEAQ. V dropped 5 bases and J dropped 3 bases, with 16 bases sitting between them. The CDR3 is 15 amino acids. The CDR3: CASSTRPGHKETQYF. The CDR3 DNA reads TGTGCCAGCAGCACACGACCGGGACATAAAGAGACCCAGTACTTC.

The chain links TRBV20-1 to TRBJ2-1; 7 bases fit TRBD2. J gave up 4 bases and V 4 bases, and 4 bases lay outside the gene matches. Germline V gene lookup returns CDR1 DFQATT and CDR2 SNEGSKA (reference sequence). This CDR3 has 13 residues. CDR3 sequence reads: CSANLADYNEQFF. Written as DNA, the CDR3 is TGCAGTGCTAATCTAGCGGATTACAATGAGCAGTTCTTC.

The chain joins TRBV5-6 to TRBJ2-7; tentative D call: TRBD1 (6 bases). Trimming removed 4 bases at V and 0 bases at J, with 14 bases between. CDR3 length: 15 residues. CDR1 is SGHDT, CDR2 YYEEEE, per germline. This CDR3 is CASSTTGPSSYEQYF. The CDR3 DNA sequence: TGTGCCAGCAGCACTACAGGGCCGAGCTCCTACGAGCAGTACTTC.

This clonotype occurred many times. This chain uses TRBV18 with TRBJ2-3, with TRBD2 matching 7 bases. V shed 0 bases, J shed 4 bases, and the junction held 10 bases outside the gene matches. Germline V lookup: CDR1 KGHSH, CDR2 LQKENI. The CDR3 runs to 17 residues. The CDR3 protein is CASSPPATSPLSDTQYF. The DNA of the CDR3 is TGTGCCAGCTCACCACCGGCGACTAGCCCTTTGTCAGATACGCAGTATTTT.

The table lists this clonotype with many counts. This chain connects TRBV11-3 to TRBJ2-1; 14 nucleotides line up with TRBD2. Unmatched junction bases numbered 9, after V lost 5 bases and J lost 9 bases. The CDR3 loop spans 16 amino acids. In germline, CDR1 is SGHNT, CDR2 YENEEA. The CDR3 DNA follows: TGTGCCAGCAGCCCCCCGGGACTAGCGGGAGTTAGTGAGCAGTTCTTC. It is translated as CASSPPGLAGVSEQFF.

This chain links TRBV30 with TRBJ2-3; perhaps D is TRBD1 or TRBD2 (5 bases each). Germline V gene sequence: CDR1 GTSNPN, CDR2 SVGIG (reference sequence). The CDR3 is made up of 14 amino acids. V was shortened by 4 bases and J by 2 bases, with 13 bases between the two germline ends. CDR3 in amino acids: CAWTVGRATDTQYF. In nucleotides, the CDR3 is TGTGCCTGGACTGTGGGACGGGCCACAGATACGCAGTATTTT.

This clonotype showed up just a few times. The chain carries TRBV5-5 and TRBJ2-1; a possible D gene is TRBD2 (5 bases). Germline V gives CDR1 SGHKS, CDR2 YYEKEE (reference sequence). V lost 0 bases, J lost 3 bases, and 10 bases lay in between. The CDR3 totals 15 residues. DNA for the CDR3: TGTGCCAGCAGCTTGGTTCTAGCCAACTACAATGAGCAGTTCTTC. As protein: CASSLVLANYNEQFF. The full variable domain, in which reference TRBV5-5 and TRBJ2-1 provide the parts outside the CDR3, is DAGVTQSPTHLIKTRGQQVTLRCSPISGHKSVSWYQQVLGQGPQFIFQYYEKEERGRGNFPDRFSARQFPNYSSELNVNALLLGDSALYLCASSLVLANYNEQFFGPGTRLTVL.

This chain joins TRBV7-9 and TRBJ1-4; 9 nucleotides agree with TRBD1. The CDR3 is made up of 16 amino acids. CDR1 is SEHNR, CDR2 FQNEAQ, per germline (reference sequence). V trimming: 5 bases; J trimming: 4 bases; junction bases outside the gene matches: 8. CDR3 nucleotide sequence: TGTGCCAGCAGCACCCCCCAGGGACAGGGTAATGAAAAACTGTTTTTT. Protein product: CASSTPQGQGNEKLFF.

This clonotype was seen at least ten times. The V and J genes are TRBV28 and TRBJ2-5, with 10 bases that match TRBD2. V shed 4 bases and J 4 bases; nucleotides not matched to a gene: 18. Germline V gene lookup returns CDR1 MDHEN and CDR2 SYDVKM. CDR3 length: 19 amino acids. The CDR3 DNA is TGTGCCAGCAGTTCCCCCTCCACTAGCGGGACCCCATGGGGAGAGACCCAGTACTTC. It translates to CASSSPSTSGTPWGETQYF.

This clonotype has a count of ten or more. This CDR3 is CASSLYGTSGLGGTYEQYF. The DNA for the CDR3 is TGTGCCAGCAGTTTATACGGGACTAGCGGACTGGGTGGAACCTACGAGCAGTACTTC. This chain uses TRBV27 with TRBJ2-7; 11 bases fit TRBD2. The germline gives CDR1 MNHEY, CDR2 SMNVEV (reference sequence). V lost 1 base and J lost 2; bases outside the gene matches: 13. This CDR3 contains 19 residues.

This chain links TRBV7-3 with TRBJ2-5; D unclear. Germline CDR1 is SGHTA and CDR2 is FQGTGA. CDR3 length equals 16 residues. V shed 8 bases and J shed 2 bases, with 21 bases lying between them. In nucleotides, the CDR3 is TGTGCCAGCTTACTTTTGAGTGTCGGAATTCAAGAGACCCAGTACTTC. This sequence encodes CASLLLSVGIQETQYF.